This T cell receptor (beta chain) was sequenced during a study of post-analysis software for immune sequencing data. Study outcomes and limitations: Four to six TRBV segments were significantly more frequent in patients than in controls. TRBV5-6, TRBV5-1 and TRBV20-1 were among these segments.

TCR beta libraries were prepared from cDNA with unique molecular identifiers. The T cell input of roughly 0.9 to 11 million gave around 540,000 cDNA molecules. In TCRdb, the PCR reads were re-called with MiXCR into one record per CDR3 protein. This sample has 550,000 to 700,000 distinct CDR3 sequences; roughly 45% occur once, and the top ten carry roughly 1.8%. The CDR3 has 16 residues. V lost 3 bases and J lost 4; bases outside the gene matches: 9. In the case of this clonotype: Its antigen is undetermined.

The chain links TRBV12-3 or TRBV12-4 to TRBJ2-1, with TRBD2 matching 7 bases. The clonotype originates from a girl between 10 and 17 years old with multiple sclerosis. The sequencing input was blood. The CDR3 bases are TGTGCCAGCAGTTTGGGGGGAGGGCCGGGGTACAATGAGCAGTTCTTC. This sequence encodes CASSLGGGPGYNEQFF.